The 4 T cell receptor beta chains in this list originate from one sample, sequenced in a study of technical replicates of blood from several donors. Clones were read by immunoSEQ multiplex PCR, and TCRdb kept only the in-frame ones, dropping some. The sample lists fewer than 100,000 clones, around 97% seen once, with 0.18% in the top ten. The specimen sequenced was T cells isolated from PBMCs. Receptors were obtained from a human donor in good health.

V and J are TRBV29-1 and TRBJ1-4, with D possibly matching TRBD1 (6 bases). CDR3 length: 14 residues. Germline assignment: CDR1 SQVTM and CDR2 ANQGSEA. The V and J ends lost 4 bases and 3 bases respectively, with 12 bases between them. The CDR3 loop is CSVGPKGANEKLFF. The CDR3 DNA reads as TGCAGCGTTGGCCCTAAGGGGGCTAATGAAAAACTGTTTTTT.

This rearrangement joins TRBV28 to TRBJ2-3; possibly TRBD2 for D (5 bases). This CDR3 region has 12 residues. Trimming took off 6 bases at V and 3 bases at J, with 7 bases between the two ends. CDR1 is MDHEN, CDR2 SYDVKM, per germline. The CDR3 coding sequence is TGTGCCAGCAGGCTAGCAACAGATACGCAGTATTTT. Amino acid sequence: CASRLATDTQYF.

The genes are TRBV27 and TRBJ1-5, with a possible D match to TRBD1 (6 bases). The CDR3 sequence is 13 residues long. Trimming stripped 6 bases from V and 7 bases from J, with 13 bases between. Germline lookup yields CDR1 MNHEY and CDR2 SMNVEV (reference sequence). CDR3 bases: TGTGCCAGCAGCTCAGGGGAGCGGCAGCCCCAGCATTTT. As protein: CASSSGERQPQHF.

In its sample, this clone was seen once. This chain joins TRBV7-6 and TRBJ2-2, with D perhaps TRBD2 (5 bases). The CDR3 runs to 15 residues. Trimming removed 1 base at V and 1 base at J, with 7 bases between. Germline loops: CDR1 SGHVS, CDR2 FNYEAQ. In nucleotides, the CDR3 is TGTGCCAGCAGCTTAGAAGCGGTGAACACCGGGGAGCTGTTTTTT. Protein sequence: CASSLEAVNTGELFF.